This entry is about one TCR beta chain. The antigen remains unidentified. This sample was taken from a study of cytomegalovirus exposure and HLA in healthy donors. Looking at the study overall: In an early release, HLA-typed donors contributed tens of millions of unique TCR sequences. General observations from the study: Indistinguishability led to the exclusion of some V segments, TRBV6-2 and TRBV6-3 included. Cytomegalovirus association was listed for roughly 160 TCR beta chains. Rarity held for most TCR sequences, but there were some public TCRs that occurred in many donors.

The PCR made use of 60 Vbeta and 13 Jbeta primers. The repertoire was sequenced with immunoSEQ multiplex PCR; TCRdb's copy has only in-frame clones and lacks some. Of over 100,000 clones listed, approximately 75% were seen once; the top ten hold approximately 1.1%. J lost 6 bases, V lost 0 bases, and 17 bases had no gene match. CDR3 size: 20 residues. From germline, CDR1 is LGHNA and CDR2 YSLEER. This chain joins TRBV4-3 and TRBJ2-1, with 10 bases that match TRBD2. Sequencing was performed on PBMCs. This TCR came from a male donor in good health and CMV-seronegative. The CDR3 sequence: CASSQDLIWLAGERSNEQFF. The CDR3, as DNA: TGCGCCAGCAGCCAAGATCTGATCTGGCTAGCGGGGGAAAGGAGCAATGAGCAGTTCTTC.